This TCR beta chain was found in a study of blood T cell repertoires in COVID-19. Study context: T cells, B-cell-depleted T cells, or PBMCs provided the cDNA or gDNA that served as material.

Across 24 US areas, participants ranged in age from about 18 to 100 years. Clinical history reported by participants formed the basis on which cohorts were assigned. In the authors' methods: By means of reference gene primer amplification, nucleated cell counts were estimated. Only in-frame clones appear in the TCRdb table, and some are missing; sequencing was by immunoSEQ multiplex PCR. The V and J calls and clone size come from that table; D and trimming were worked out from the DNA. The top ten hold roughly 1.2% of the sample, which has roughly 250,000 clones, approximately 89% seen once. V was pared by 4 bases and J by 7 bases, with 12 bases between. The CDR3 length is 13 residues. CDR1 and CDR2 from the germline V gene are KGHSH and LQKENI.

The rearrangement links TRBV18 to TRBJ2-3; D is ambiguous. The receptor's source is a woman aged 40 to 49 with acute COVID-19. What was sequenced was PBMCs or T cells enriched from blood (not recorded which). CDR3 region: CASSLAPINTQYF. The CDR3 nucleotides read TGTGCCAGCTCACTCGCCCCTATAAATACGCAGTATTTT.